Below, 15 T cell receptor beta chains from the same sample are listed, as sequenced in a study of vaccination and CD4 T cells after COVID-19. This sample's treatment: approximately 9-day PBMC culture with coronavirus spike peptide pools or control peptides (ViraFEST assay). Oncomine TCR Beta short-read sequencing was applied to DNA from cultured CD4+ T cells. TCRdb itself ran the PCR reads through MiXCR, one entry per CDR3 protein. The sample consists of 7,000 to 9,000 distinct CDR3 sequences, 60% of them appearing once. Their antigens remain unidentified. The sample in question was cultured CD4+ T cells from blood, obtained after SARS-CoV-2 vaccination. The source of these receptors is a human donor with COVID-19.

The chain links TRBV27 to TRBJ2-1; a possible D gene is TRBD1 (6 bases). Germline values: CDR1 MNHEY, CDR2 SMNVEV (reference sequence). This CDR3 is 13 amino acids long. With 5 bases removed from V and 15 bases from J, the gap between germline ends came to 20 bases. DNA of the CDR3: TGTGCCAGCAGTACCAGGACAGATTTCGAGGTGTTCTTC. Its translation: CASSTRTDFEVFF.

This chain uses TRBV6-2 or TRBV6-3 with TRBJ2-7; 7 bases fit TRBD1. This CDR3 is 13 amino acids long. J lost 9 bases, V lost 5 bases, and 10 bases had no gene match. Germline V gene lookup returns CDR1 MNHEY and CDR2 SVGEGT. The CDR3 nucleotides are TGTGCCAGCAGTAAACGACAGGGAACCCCGCAGTACTTC. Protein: CASSKRQGTPQYF.

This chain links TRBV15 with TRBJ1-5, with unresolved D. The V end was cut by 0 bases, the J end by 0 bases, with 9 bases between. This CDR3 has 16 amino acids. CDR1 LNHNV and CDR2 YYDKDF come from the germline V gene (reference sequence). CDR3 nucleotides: TGTGCCACCAGCAGAGAGGGCAGGCTTAGCAATCAGCCCCAGCATTTT. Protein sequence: CATSREGRLSNQPQHF.

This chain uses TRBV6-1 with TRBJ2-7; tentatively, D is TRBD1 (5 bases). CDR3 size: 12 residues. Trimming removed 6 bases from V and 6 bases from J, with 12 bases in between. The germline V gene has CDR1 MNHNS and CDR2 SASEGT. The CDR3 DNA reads TGTGCCAGCAGCACCCAGGGCCCCGAGCAGTACTTC. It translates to CASSTQGPEQYF.

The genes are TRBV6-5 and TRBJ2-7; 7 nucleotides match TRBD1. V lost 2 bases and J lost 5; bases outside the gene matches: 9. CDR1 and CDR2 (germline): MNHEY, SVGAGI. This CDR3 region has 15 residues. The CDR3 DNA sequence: TGTGCCAGCAGTTACACAACCGACAGGGCCAACGAGCAGTACTTC. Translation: CASSYTTDRANEQYF.

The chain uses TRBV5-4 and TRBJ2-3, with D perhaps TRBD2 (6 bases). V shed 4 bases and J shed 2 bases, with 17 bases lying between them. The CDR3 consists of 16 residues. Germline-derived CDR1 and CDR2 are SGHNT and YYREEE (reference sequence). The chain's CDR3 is CASSPIYGGPTDTQYF. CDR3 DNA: TGTGCCAGCAGCCCCATCTATGGAGGGCCCACAGATACGCAGTATTTT.

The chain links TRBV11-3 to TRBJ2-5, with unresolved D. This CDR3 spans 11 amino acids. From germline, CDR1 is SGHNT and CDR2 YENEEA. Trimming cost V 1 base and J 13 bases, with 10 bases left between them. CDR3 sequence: CASSLAHPLYF. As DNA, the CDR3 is TGTGCCAGCAGCTTAGCCCACCCCCTGTACTTC.

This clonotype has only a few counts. CDR3 residues: CASGPWVGETQYF. The CDR3 bases are TGTGCCAGCGGCCCGTGGGTTGGAGAGACCCAGTACTTC. The J gene is TRBJ2-5, the V gene TRBV27; D remains unclear. The CDR3 extends over 13 amino acids. V lost 8 bases, J lost 4 bases, and 14 bases lay in between. Germline assignment: CDR1 MNHEY and CDR2 SMNVEV (reference sequence).

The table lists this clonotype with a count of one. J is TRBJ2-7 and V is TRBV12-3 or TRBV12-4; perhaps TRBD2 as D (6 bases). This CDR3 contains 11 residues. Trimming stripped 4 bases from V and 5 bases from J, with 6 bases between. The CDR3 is CASSSGDEQYF. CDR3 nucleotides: TGTGCCAGCAGTTCGGGGGACGAGCAGTACTTC.

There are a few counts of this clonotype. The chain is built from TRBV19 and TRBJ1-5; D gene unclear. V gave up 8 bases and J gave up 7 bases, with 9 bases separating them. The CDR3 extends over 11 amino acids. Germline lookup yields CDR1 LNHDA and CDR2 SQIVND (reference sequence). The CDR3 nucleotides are TGTGCCAGTGGGATGGGACAGCCCCAGCATTTT. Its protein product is CASGMGQPQHF.

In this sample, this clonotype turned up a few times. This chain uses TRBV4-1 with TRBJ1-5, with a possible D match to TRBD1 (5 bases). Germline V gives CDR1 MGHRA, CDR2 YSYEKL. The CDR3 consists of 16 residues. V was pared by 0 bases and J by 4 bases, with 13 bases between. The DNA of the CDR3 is TGCGCCAGCAGCCAAGATCGAGGACAACATAATCAGCCCCAGCATTTT. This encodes CASSQDRGQHNQPQHF.

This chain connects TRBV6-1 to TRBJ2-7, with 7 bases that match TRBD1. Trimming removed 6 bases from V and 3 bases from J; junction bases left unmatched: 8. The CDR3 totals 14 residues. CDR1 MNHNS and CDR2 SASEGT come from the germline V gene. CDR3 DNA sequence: TGTGCCAGCAGGCCGGGACAGAGATACTACGAGCAGTACTTC. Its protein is CASRPGQRYYEQYF.

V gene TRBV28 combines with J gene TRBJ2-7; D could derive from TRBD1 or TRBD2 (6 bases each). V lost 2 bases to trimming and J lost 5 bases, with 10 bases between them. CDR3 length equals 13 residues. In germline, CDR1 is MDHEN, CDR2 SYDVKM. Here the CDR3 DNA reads TGTGCCAGCAGTTTAACGGGGGCGAACGAGCAGTACTTC. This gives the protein CASSLTGANEQYF.

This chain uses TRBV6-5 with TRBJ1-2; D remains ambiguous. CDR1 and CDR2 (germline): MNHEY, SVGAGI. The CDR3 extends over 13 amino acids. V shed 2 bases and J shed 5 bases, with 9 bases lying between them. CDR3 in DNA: TGTGCCAGCAGTTACAAGCCGGGATATGGCTACACCTTC. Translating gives CASSYKPGYGYTF.

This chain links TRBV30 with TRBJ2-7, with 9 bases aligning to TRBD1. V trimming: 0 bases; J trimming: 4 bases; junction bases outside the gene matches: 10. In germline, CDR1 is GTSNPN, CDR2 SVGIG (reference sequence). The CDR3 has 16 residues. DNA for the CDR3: TGTGCCTGGAGTGTACCCGGTTGGGACAGGGTGTACGAGCAGTACTTC. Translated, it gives CAWSVPGWDRVYEQYF.